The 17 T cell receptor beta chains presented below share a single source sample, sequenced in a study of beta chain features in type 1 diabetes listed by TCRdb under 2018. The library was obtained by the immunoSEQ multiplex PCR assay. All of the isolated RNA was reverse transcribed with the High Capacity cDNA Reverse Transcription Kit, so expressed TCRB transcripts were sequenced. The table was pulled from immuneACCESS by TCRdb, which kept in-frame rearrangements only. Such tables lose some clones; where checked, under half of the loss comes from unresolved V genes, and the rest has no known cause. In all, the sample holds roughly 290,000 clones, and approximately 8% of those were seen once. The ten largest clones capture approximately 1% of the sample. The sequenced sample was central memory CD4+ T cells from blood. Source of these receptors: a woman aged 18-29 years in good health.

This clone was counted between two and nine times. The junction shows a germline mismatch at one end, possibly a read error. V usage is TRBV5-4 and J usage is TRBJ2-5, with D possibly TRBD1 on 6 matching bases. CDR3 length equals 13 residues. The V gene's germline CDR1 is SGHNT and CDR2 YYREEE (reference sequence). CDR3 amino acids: CASSLPGEETQYF. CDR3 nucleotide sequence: TGCGCCAGCAGCTTGCCAGGGGAAGAGACCCAGTACTTC.

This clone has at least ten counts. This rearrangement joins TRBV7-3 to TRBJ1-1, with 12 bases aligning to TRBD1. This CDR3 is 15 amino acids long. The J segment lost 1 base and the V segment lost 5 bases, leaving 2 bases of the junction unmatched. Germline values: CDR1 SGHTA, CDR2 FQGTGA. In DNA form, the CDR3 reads TGTGCCAGCAGCCGGGACAGGGGGCCGAACACTGAAGCTTTCTTT. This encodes CASSRDRGPNTEAFF.

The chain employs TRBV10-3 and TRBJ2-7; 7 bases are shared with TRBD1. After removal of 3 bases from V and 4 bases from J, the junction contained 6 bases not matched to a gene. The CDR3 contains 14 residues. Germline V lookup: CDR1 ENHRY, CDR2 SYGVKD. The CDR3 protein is CAISDRDSPYEQYF. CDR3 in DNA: TGTGCCATCAGTGATCGGGACAGCCCTTACGAGCAGTACTTC.

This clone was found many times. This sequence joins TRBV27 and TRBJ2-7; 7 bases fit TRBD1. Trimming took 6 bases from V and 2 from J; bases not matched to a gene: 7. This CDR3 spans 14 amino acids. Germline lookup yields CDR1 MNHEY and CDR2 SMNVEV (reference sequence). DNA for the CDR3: TGTGCCAGCAGCCTGAGGACAGGTCCCTACGAGCAGTACTTC. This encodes CASSLRTGPYEQYF.

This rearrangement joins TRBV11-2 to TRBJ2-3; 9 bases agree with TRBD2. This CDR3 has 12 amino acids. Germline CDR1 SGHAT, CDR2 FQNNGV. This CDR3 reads CVSGRGTDTQYF. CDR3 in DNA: TGTGTTAGCGGGAGAGGCACAGATACGCAGTATTTT.

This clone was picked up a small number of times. The DNA of the CDR3 is TGTGCCAGCAGCTCGAAGACAGGGTTTGCCTACGAGCAGTACTTC. Residues: CASSSKTGFAYEQYF. This chain connects TRBV7-2 to TRBJ2-7; 7 nucleotides line up with TRBD1. This CDR3 region has 15 residues. Germline CDR1 is SGHTA and CDR2 is FQGNSA. V trimming: 4 bases; J trimming: 2 bases; junction bases outside the gene matches: 8.

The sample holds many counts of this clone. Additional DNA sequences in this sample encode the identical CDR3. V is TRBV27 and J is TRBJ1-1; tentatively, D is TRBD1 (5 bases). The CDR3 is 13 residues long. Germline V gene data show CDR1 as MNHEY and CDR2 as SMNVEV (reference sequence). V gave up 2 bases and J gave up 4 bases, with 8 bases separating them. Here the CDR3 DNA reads TGTGCCAGCAGTTTAAGGGGTTCCACTGAAGCTTTCTTT. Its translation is CASSLRGSTEAFF.

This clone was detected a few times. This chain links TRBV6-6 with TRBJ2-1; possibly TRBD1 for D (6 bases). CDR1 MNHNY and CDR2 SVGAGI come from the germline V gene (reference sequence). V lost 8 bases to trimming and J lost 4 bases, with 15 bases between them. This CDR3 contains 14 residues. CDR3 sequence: CASLLGQGYNEQFF. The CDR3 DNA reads TGTGCCAGCCTCCTCGGTCAGGGGTACAATGAGCAGTTCTTC.

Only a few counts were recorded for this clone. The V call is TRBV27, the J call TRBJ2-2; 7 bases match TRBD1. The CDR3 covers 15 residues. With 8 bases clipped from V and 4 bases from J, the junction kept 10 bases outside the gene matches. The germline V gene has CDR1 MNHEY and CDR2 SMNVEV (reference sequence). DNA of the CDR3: TGTGCCAGCGGCCGACAGGGACGCACCACCGGGGAGCTGTTTTTT. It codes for CASGRQGRTTGELFF.

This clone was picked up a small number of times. The DNA of the CDR3 is TGTGCCAGCAGCCCGGCAGGCGACCCCTACGAGCAGTACGTC. Encoded protein: CASSPAGDPYEQYV. The V call is TRBV6-5, the J call TRBJ2-7, with no clear D. CDR1 MNHEY and CDR2 SVGAGI come from the germline V gene. The CDR3 consists of 14 residues. The germline V and J ends were trimmed by 6 bases and 2 bases, with 14 bases remaining between them.

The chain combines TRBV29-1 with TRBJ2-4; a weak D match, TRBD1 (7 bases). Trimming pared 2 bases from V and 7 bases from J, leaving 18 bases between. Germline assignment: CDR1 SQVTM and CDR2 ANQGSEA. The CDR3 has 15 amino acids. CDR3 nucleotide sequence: TGCAGCGTTGAAAAGGGTCAGGGGGGACGGAACATTCAGTACTTC. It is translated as CSVEKGQGGRNIQYF.

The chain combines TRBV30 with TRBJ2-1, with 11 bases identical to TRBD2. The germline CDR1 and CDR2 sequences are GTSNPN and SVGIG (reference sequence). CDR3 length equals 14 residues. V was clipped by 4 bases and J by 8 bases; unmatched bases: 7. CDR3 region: CAWTALAGADEQFF. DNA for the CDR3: TGTGCCTGGACGGCACTAGCGGGAGCAGATGAGCAGTTCTTC. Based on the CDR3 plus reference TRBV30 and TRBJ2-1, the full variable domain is SQTIHQWPATLVQPVGSPLSLECTVEGTSNPNLYWYRQAAGRGLQLLFYSVGIGQISSEVPQNLSASRPQDRQFILSSKKLLLSDSGFYLCAWTALAGADEQFFGPGTRLTVL.

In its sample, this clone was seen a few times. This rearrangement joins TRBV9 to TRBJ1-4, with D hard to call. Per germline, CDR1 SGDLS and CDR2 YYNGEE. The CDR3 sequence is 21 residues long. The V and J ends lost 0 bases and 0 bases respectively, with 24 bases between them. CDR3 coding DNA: TGTGCCAGCAGCGTAGGGTTCCTACAGCCGGGAGGAAGCGCAACTAATGAAAAACTGTTTTTT. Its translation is CASSVGFLQPGGSATNEKLFF.

CDR3 sequence reads: CAWRKGGGTYEQYF. In DNA, the CDR3 is TGTGCCTGGAGGAAGGGCGGGGGGACCTACGAGCAGTACTTC. The genes are TRBV30 and TRBJ2-7; 8 nucleotides align to TRBD2. This CDR3 region has 14 residues. V was pared by 3 bases and J by 2 bases, with 6 bases of the junction left unmatched. Germline CDR1 GTSNPN, CDR2 SVGIG (reference sequence).

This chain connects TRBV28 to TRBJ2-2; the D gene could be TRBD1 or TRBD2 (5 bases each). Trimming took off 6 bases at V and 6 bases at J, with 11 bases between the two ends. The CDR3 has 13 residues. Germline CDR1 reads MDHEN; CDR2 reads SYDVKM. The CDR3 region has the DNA TGTGCCAGCAGAACCTCGGGGCCCGGGGAGCTGTTTTTT. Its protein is CASRTSGPGELFF.

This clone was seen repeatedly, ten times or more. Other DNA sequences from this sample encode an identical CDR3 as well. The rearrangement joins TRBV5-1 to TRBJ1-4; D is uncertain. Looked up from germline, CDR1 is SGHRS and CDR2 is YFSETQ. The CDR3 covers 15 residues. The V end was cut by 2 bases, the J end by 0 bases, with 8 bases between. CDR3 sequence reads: CASSLTVTTNEKLFF. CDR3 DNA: TGCGCCAGCAGCTTAACTGTGACAACTAATGAAAAACTGTTTTTT.

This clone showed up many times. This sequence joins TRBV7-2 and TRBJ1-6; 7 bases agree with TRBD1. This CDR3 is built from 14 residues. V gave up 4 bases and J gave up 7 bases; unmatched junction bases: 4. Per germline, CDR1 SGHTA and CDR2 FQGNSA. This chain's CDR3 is CASSSYRGNSPLHF. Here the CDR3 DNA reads TGTGCCAGCAGCTCCTACAGGGGAAATTCACCCCTCCACTTT. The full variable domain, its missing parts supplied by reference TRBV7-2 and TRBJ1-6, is GAGVSQSPSNKVTEKGKDVELRCDPISGHTALYWYRQSLGQGLEFLIYFQGNSAPDKSGLPSDRFSAERTGGSVSTLTIQRTQQEDSAVYLCASSSYRGNSPLHFGNGTRLTVT.